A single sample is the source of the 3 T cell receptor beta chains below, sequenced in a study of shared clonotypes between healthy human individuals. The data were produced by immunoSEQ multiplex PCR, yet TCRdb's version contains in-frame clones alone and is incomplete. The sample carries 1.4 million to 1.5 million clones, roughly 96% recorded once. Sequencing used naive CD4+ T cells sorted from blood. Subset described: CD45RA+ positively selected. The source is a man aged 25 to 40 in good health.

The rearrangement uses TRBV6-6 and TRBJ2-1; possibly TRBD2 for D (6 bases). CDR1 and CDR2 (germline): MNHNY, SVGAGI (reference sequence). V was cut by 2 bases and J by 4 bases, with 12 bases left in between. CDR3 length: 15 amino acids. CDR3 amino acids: CASSYGGSAYNEQFF. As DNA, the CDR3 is TGTGCCAGCAGTTACGGGGGGTCGGCGTACAATGAGCAGTTCTTC.

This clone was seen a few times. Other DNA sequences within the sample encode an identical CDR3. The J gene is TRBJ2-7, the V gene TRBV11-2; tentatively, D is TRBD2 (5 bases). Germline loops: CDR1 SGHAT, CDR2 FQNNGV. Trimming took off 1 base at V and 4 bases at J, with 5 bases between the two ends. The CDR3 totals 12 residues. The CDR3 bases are TGTGCCAGCAGCTTAGCGGGGTACGAGCAGTACTTC. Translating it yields CASSLAGYEQYF.

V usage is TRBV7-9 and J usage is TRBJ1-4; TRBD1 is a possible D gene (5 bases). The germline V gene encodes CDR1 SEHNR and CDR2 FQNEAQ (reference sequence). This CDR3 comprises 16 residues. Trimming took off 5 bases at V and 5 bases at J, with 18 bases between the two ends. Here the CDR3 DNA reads TGTGCCAGCAGCCCCCGTCCGAGGGGTGGGAATGAAAAACTGTTTTTT. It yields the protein CASSPRPRGGNEKLFF.